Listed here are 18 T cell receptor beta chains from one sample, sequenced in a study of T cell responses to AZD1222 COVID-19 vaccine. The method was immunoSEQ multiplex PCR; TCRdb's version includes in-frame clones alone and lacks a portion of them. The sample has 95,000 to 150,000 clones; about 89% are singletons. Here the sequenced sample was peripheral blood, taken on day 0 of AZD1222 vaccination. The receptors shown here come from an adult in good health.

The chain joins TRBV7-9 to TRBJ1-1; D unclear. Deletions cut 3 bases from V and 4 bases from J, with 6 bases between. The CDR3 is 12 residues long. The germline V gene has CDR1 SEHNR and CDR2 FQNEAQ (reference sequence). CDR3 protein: CASSFGSTEAFF. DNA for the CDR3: TGTGCCAGCAGCTTTGGAAGCACTGAAGCTTTCTTT.

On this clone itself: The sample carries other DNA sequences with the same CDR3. The CDR3 DNA sequence: TGTGCCTGGACTCGGACAGAGAACACTGAAGCTTTCTTT. Residues: CAWTRTENTEAFF. The V and J genes are TRBV30 and TRBJ1-1, with D perhaps TRBD1 (6 bases). V was shortened by 4 bases and J by 1 base, with 10 bases between the two germline ends. Germline V gene sequence: CDR1 GTSNPN, CDR2 SVGIG (reference sequence). The CDR3 has 13 residues. The full variable domain, in which reference TRBV30 and TRBJ1-1 provide the parts outside the CDR3, is SQTIHQWPATLVQPVGSPLSLECTVEGTSNPNLYWYRQAAGRGLQLLFYSVGIGQISSEVPQNLSASRPQDRQFILSSKKLLLSDSGFYLCAWTRTENTEAFFGQGTRLTVV.

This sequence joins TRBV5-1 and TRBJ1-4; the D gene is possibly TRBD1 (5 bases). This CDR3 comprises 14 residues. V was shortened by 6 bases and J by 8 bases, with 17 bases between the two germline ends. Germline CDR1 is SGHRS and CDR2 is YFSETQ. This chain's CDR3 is CASNNQGGGEKLFF. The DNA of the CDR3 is TGCGCCAGCAATAATCAGGGAGGAGGAGAAAAACTGTTTTTT.

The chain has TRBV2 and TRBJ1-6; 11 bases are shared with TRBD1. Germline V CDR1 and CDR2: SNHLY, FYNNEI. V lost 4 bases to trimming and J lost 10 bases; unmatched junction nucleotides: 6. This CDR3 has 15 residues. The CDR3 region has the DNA TGTGCCAGCAGTGGGGACAGGGGGGATAGCTCACCCCTCCACTTT. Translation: CASSGDRGDSSPLHF.

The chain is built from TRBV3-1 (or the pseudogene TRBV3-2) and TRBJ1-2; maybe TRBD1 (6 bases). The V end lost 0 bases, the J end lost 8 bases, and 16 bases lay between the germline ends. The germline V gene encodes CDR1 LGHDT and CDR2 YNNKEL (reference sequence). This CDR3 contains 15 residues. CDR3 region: CASSQDLPGVEGYTF. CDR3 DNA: TGTGCCAGCAGCCAAGATCTCCCAGGGGTTGAGGGCTACACCTTC.

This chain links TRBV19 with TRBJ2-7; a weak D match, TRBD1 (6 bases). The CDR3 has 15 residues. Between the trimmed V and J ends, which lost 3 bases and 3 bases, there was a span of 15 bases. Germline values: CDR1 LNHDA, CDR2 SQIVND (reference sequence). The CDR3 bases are TGTGCCAGTAGTATCGGCGGACAGAAGGTCTACGAGCAGTACTTC. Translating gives CASSIGGQKVYEQYF.

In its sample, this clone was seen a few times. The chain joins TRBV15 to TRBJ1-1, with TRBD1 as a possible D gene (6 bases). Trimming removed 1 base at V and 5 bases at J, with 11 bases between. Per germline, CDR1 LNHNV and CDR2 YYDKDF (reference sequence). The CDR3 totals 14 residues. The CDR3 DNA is TGTGCCACCAGCAGAGCAGGGGAGGGGACTGAAGCTTTCTTT. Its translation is CATSRAGEGTEAFF. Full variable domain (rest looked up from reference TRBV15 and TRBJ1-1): DAMVIQNPRYQVTQFGKPVTLSCSQTLNHNVMYWYQQKSSQAPKLLFHYYDKDFNNEADTPDNFQSRRPNTSFCFLDIRSPGLGDTAMYLCATSRAGEGTEAFFGQGTRLTVV.

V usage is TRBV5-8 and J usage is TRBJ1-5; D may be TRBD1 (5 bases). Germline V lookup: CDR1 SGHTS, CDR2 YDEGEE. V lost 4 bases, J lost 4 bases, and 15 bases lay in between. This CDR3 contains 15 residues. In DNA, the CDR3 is TGTGCCAGCAGCCCGGGGAGGGGAAGGAATCAGCCCCAGCATTTT. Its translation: CASSPGRGRNQPQHF.

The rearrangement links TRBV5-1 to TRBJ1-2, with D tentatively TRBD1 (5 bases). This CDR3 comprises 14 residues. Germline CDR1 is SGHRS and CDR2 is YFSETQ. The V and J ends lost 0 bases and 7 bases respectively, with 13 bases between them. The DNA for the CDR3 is TGCGCCAGCAGCTTGGATATAGGGGACCTTGGCTACACCTTC. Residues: CASSLDIGDLGYTF.

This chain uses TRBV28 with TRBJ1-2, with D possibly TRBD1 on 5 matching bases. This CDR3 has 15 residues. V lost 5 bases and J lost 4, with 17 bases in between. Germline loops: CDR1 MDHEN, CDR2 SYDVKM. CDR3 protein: CASSKRQFTFYGYTF. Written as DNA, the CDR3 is TGTGCCAGCAGTAAACGACAGTTTACCTTCTATGGCTACACCTTC.

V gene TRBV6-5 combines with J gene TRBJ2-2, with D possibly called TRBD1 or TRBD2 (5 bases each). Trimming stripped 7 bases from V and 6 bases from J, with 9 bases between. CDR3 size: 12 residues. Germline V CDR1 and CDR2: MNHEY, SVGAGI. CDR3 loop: CASTRGAGELFF. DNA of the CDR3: TGTGCCAGCACCCGAGGGGCCGGGGAGCTGTTTTTT.

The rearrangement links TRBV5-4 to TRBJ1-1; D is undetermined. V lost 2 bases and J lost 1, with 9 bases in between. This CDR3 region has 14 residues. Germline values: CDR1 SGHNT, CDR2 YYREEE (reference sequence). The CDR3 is CASSLGPPNTEAFF. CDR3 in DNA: TGTGCCAGCAGCTTAGGACCACCGAACACTGAAGCTTTCTTT.

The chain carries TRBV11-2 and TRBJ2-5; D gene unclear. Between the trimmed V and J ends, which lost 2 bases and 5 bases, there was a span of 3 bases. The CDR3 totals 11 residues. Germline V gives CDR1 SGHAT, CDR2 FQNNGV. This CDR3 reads CASSLMETQYF. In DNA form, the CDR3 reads TGTGCCAGCAGCTTAATGGAGACCCAGTACTTC.

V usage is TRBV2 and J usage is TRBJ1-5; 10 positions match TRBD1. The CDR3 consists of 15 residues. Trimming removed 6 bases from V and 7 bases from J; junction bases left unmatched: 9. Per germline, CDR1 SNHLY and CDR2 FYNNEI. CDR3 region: CASSDRTGGTQPQHF. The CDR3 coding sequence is TGTGCCAGCAGCGATAGGACAGGGGGTACGCAGCCCCAGCATTTT. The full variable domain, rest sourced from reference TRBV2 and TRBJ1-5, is EPEVTQTPSHQVTQMGQEVILRCVPISNHLYFYWYRQILGQKVEFLVSFYNNEISEKSEIFDDQFSVERPDGSNFTLKIRSTKLEDSAMYFCASSDRTGGTQPQHFGDGTRLSIL.

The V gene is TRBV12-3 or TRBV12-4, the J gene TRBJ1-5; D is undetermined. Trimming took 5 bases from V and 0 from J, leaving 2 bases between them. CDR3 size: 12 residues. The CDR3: CASSNSNQPQHF. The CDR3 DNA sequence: TGTGCCAGCAGTAATAGCAATCAGCCCCAGCATTTT.

The CDR3 sequence: CASSMRDSWPGRYGTEAFF. The CDR3 coding sequence is TGTGCCAGTAGTATGAGAGATTCTTGGCCCGGGCGATATGGAACTGAAGCTTTCTTT. The V and J genes are TRBV19 and TRBJ1-1; no definite D call. The V and J ends lost 3 bases and 5 bases respectively, with 28 bases between them. CDR3 length: 19 residues. In germline, CDR1 is LNHDA, CDR2 SQIVND (reference sequence).

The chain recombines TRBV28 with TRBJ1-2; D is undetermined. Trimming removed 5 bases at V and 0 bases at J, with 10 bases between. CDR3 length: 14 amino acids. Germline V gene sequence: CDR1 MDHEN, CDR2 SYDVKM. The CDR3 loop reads CASSPHGANYGYTF. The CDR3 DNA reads TGTGCCAGCAGTCCCCATGGAGCTAACTATGGCTACACCTTC.

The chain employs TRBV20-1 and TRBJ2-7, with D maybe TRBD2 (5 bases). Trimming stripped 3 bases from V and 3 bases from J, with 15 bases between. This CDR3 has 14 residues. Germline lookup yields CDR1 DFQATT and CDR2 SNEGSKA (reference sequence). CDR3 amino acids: CSASREGLSYEQYF. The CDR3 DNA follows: TGCAGTGCTAGTCGAGAGGGATTAAGCTACGAGCAGTACTTC.